The rows below give T cell receptor beta chains drawn from one sample of a study of early T cells in non-severe SARS-CoV-2 infection. In TCRdb, the 5' RACE reads were re-called with MiXCR into one record per CDR3 protein. The repertoire holds about 60,000 distinct CDR3 sequences, with around 6% as singletons. Sequencing used whole blood. The receptors stem from an adult who was a healthcare worker with PCR-confirmed SARS-CoV-2 infection or an uninfected control (not recorded which). CDR3s include the opening cysteine and the closing phenylalanine or tryptophan. The D gene is left open where the match is weak. Size tells how often a clone was seen (once, few, many) or the class of an expanded clone, and some rows leave it out.

CDR3aa	CDR3nt	d_gene	j_gene	v_gene	abundance
CASSLRTNYEQYF	TGTGCCAGCAGCCTCCGAACTAACTACGAGCAGTACTTC	.	TRBJ2-7	TRBV4-2	many
CASSLGGAGETQYF	TGTGCCAGCAGCTTGGGGGGAGCGGGGGAGACCCAGTACTTC	TRBD2	TRBJ2-5	TRBV7-2	many
CSARRDSGNTIYF	TGCAGTGCTAGACGGGACTCTGGAAACACCATATATTTT	.	TRBJ1-3	TRBV20-1	many
CASSSGRRGRVANTGELFF	TGTGCCAGCAGTTCCGGACGACGTGGACGGGTAGCGAACACCGGGGAGCTGTTTTTT	.	TRBJ2-2	TRBV6-2/TRBV6-3	.
CAWDRGNTEAFF	TGTGCCTGGGACAGGGGAAACACTGAAGCTTTCTTT	TRBD1	TRBJ1-1	TRBV30	many
CSARMGRAATPYEQYF	TGCAGTGCTAGGATGGGGAGAGCGGCAACGCCCTACGAGCAGTACTTC	.	TRBJ2-7	TRBV20-1	many
CASGGQGANEQFF	TGCGCCAGCGGCGGACAGGGGGCTAATGAGCAGTTCTTC	TRBD1	TRBJ2-1	TRBV10-1	.
CASSHRGGEMETQYF	TGCGCCAGCAGCCACCGGGGGGGCGAGATGGAGACCCAGTACTTC	TRBD2	TRBJ2-5	TRBV5-1	many
CASSFKEMDTEAFF	TGTGCCAGCAGTTTCAAGGAGATGGACACTGAAGCTTTCTTT	.	TRBJ1-1	TRBV27	many
CASSLKGRGLLPGANVLTF	TGTGCCAGCAGCTTAAAGGGCAGGGGGCTCTTACCTGGGGCCAACGTCCTGACTTTC	TRBD1	TRBJ2-6	TRBV7-6	many
CASRRRGPGELFF	TGTGCCAGCAGGAGACGGGGCCCCGGGGAGCTGTTTTTT	.	TRBJ2-2	TRBV2	many
CASSQEQGANYGYTF	TGCGCCAGCAGCCAAGAACAGGGGGCGAACTATGGCTACACCTTC	TRBD1	TRBJ1-2	TRBV4-3	few
CASSLAPGQPQHF	TGTGCCAGCAGCTTAGCGCCGGGACAGCCCCAGCATTTT	.	TRBJ1-5	TRBV7-6	many
CASSYPGREYYGYTF	TGTGCCAGCAGTTATCCGGGGCGGGAATACTATGGCTACACCTTC	.	TRBJ1-2	TRBV6-6	many
CASSQDGPPGLRTSTDTQYF	TGCGCCAGCAGCCAAGATGGGCCCCCGGGACTAAGAACTAGCACAGATACGCAGTATTTT	TRBD2	TRBJ2-3	TRBV4-3	few
CASSIGGQPNQPQHF	TGTGCCAGTAGTATAGGAGGACAACCCAATCAGCCCCAGCATTTT	.	TRBJ1-5	TRBV19	many
CASTNEGRYNSPLHF	TGTGCCAGCACCAACGAAGGACGGTATAATTCACCCCTCCACTTT	.	TRBJ1-6	TRBV28	few
CASSRRLAGGNNEQFF	TGTGCCAGCAGCCGAAGACTAGCGGGGGGGAACAATGAGCAGTTCTTC	TRBD2	TRBJ2-1	TRBV3-1	.
CASSLRRVQETQYF	TGTGCCAGCAGCTTGCGCAGGGTCCAAGAGACCCAGTACTTC	.	TRBJ2-5	TRBV5-4	many
CASSQARLVGTEAFF	TGTGCCAGCAGCCAAGCACGGTTGGTGGGCACTGAAGCTTTCTTT	.	TRBJ1-1	TRBV4-2	many
CASSSYRVNTEAFF	TGTGCCAGCAGCTCATACAGGGTGAACACTGAAGCTTTCTTT	.	TRBJ1-1	TRBV7-9	many
CSARGFSTDTQYF	TGCAGTGCTCGGGGATTTAGCACAGATACGCAGTATTTT	.	TRBJ2-3	TRBV20-1	many
CAIGIATNEKLFF	TGTGCCATCGGCATTGCAACTAATGAAAAACTGTTTTTT	.	TRBJ1-4	TRBV10-3	many
CSAGNPDPIYNEQFF	TGCAGTGCTGGGAATCCAGACCCGATTTACAATGAGCAGTTCTTC	.	TRBJ2-1	TRBV20-1	many
CASTQPGGGADTQYF	TGTGCCAGCACCCAGCCCGGAGGGGGCGCAGATACGCAGTATTTT	.	TRBJ2-3	TRBV13	many
CASSPKLTGETQYF	TGTGCCAGCTCACCTAAACTAACGGGGGAGACCCAGTACTTC	.	TRBJ2-5	TRBV18	many
CASSLYLVTEAFF	TGTGCCAGCAGCCTATACCTAGTCACTGAAGCTTTCTTT	.	TRBJ1-1	TRBV6-5	many
CASSSRQSEAFF	TGCGCCAGCAGCTCACGACAGTCTGAAGCTTTCTTT	.	TRBJ1-1	TRBV5-1	.
CASSFLPKRTAGNTEAFF	TGTGCCAGCAGTTTCCTACCGAAGAGGACAGCAGGGAACACTGAAGCTTTCTTT	.	TRBJ1-1	TRBV12-3/TRBV12-4	many
CASSLSAGIGTEAFF	TGTGCCAGCAGCTTATCTGCCGGAATTGGCACTGAAGCTTTCTTT	.	TRBJ1-1	TRBV7-9	few
CASSLYRVNTGELFF	TGTGCCAGCAGCTTGTATCGGGTAAACACCGGGGAGCTGTTTTTT	.	TRBJ2-2	TRBV5-5	many
CASSKLGGTSNYGYTF	TGTGCCAGTAGTAAGTTGGGCGGCACCTCTAACTATGGCTACACCTTC	.	TRBJ1-2	TRBV19	many
CASSLGLVLPETQYF	TGCGCCAGCAGCTTGGGCCTAGTTCTTCCAGAGACCCAGTACTTC	.	TRBJ2-5	TRBV5-1	many
CASSYNGQSSGANVLTF	TGTGCCAGCAGTTACAATGGACAAAGCTCTGGGGCCAACGTCCTGACTTTC	.	TRBJ2-6	TRBV6-5	many
CASSEGTGGLPGANVLTF	TGTGCCAGCAGTGAAGGTACAGGGGGCCTACCTGGGGCCAACGTCCTGACTTTC	TRBD1	TRBJ2-6	TRBV6-1	few
CASRLTGVYEQFF	TGTGCCAGCAGGCTGACAGGGGTCTATGAGCAGTTCTTC	TRBD1	TRBJ2-1	TRBV6-6	many
CASSLGVAGSQETQYF	TGCGCCAGCAGCTTGGGAGTAGCGGGGTCCCAAGAGACCCAGTACTTC	TRBD2	TRBJ2-5	TRBV5-1	.
CASLRGGGTEAFF	TGTGCCAGCCTCCGTGGCGGGGGCACTGAAGCTTTCTTT	.	TRBJ1-1	TRBV6-5	.
CASSLTGSNTEAFF	TGTGCCAGCAGCTTGACAGGGTCGAACACTGAAGCTTTCTTT	TRBD1	TRBJ1-1	TRBV7-6	many
CASSLGGSFHGELFF	TGTGCCAGCAGCTTAGGCGGGAGTTTTCACGGGGAGCTGTTTTTT	TRBD2	TRBJ2-2	TRBV7-2	many
CASSSRPGGAGNEKLFF	TGTGCCAGCAGCTCCAGACCCGGGGGGGCTGGTAATGAAAAACTGTTTTTT	.	TRBJ1-4	TRBV7-9	.
CSASTYGFRADYEQYF	TGCAGTGCTAGTACCTACGGGTTCAGGGCCGACTACGAGCAGTACTTC	.	TRBJ2-7	TRBV20-1	many
CASSRAQGNTEAFF	TGTGCCAGCTCCCGCGCCCAGGGGAACACTGAAGCTTTCTTT	.	TRBJ1-1	TRBV18	few
CSARDQETGSTEAFF	TGCAGTGCTAGAGATCAAGAGACAGGGTCGACTGAAGCTTTCTTT	TRBD1	TRBJ1-1	TRBV20-1	few
CATGGTDYEQYF	TGTGCCACGGGGGGGACAGACTACGAGCAGTACTTC	.	TRBJ2-7	TRBV10-3	many
CASSHNEQFF	TGTGCCAGCAGCCATAATGAGCAGTTCTTC	.	TRBJ2-1	TRBV7-9	many
CASSLGSKTEQYF	TGTGCCAGCAGCTTAGGGAGTAAGACCGAGCAGTACTTC	.	TRBJ2-7	TRBV7-2	many
CASSLADYNEQFF	TGTGCCAGCAGCTTGGCCGACTACAATGAGCAGTTCTTC	.	TRBJ2-1	TRBV5-5	.
CASSTSGNGENIQYF	TGTGCCAGTAGTACTAGCGGGAACGGCGAAAACATTCAGTACTTC	TRBD2	TRBJ2-4	TRBV19	.
CASSLNTRNEQFF	TGTGCCAGCAGCTTGAATACCCGGAATGAGCAGTTCTTC	.	TRBJ2-1	TRBV5-4	.
CASALGSNQPQHF	TGTGCCAGCGCCCTCGGAAGCAATCAGCCCCAGCATTTT	.	TRBJ1-5	TRBV12-3/TRBV12-4	many
CASSLPAGHPHF	TGTGCCAGCAGTTTACCGGCAGGTCACCCCCACTTC	.	TRBJ2-7	TRBV27	few
CASSQDYTGSQFF	TGCGCCAGCAGCCAAGATTATACGGGAAGTCAGTTCTTC	.	TRBJ2-1	TRBV4-1	.
CASSSQMGLQFF	TGTGCCAGCAGTTCACAGATGGGTTTGCAGTTCTTC	.	TRBJ2-1	TRBV6-4	many
CASSLAFPSGGATDTQYF	TGTGCCAGCAGCTTGGCCTTCCCTAGCGGGGGGGCAACAGATACGCAGTATTTT	TRBD2	TRBJ2-3	TRBV5-4	.
CASSREQGASYEQYF	TGTGCCAGCAGCCGAGAACAGGGGGCTTCCTACGAGCAGTACTTC	TRBD1	TRBJ2-7	TRBV7-2	medium-sized
CASSLEIGAPDTGELFF	TGTGCCAGCAGCTTGGAAATAGGGGCGCCGGACACCGGGGAGCTGTTTTTT	.	TRBJ2-2	TRBV5-6	few